This record looks at one TCR beta chain sequence and its context. The PCR contained 60 Vbeta and 13 Jbeta primers. The method was immunoSEQ multiplex PCR; TCRdb's version includes in-frame clones alone and lacks a portion of them. The sample carries 200,000 to 300,000 clones, around four fifths recorded once. These data belong to a study of cytomegalovirus exposure and HLA in healthy donors. Germline V CDR1 and CDR2: MNHNS, SASEGT. The CDR3 length is 15 residues. V trimming: 1 base; J trimming: 4 bases; junction bases outside the gene matches: 3. The V and J genes are TRBV6-1 and TRBJ2-7; 11 bases are shared with TRBD2. This TCR was sampled from a woman aged 40 to 50 in good health and CMV-seropositive. The sequenced sample was PBMCs. The CDR3, as DNA: TGTGCCAGCAGTGAAGGGGCTAGCGGGAGGTACGAGCAGTACTTC. It codes for CASSEGASGRYEQYF.